These T cell receptor beta chains were read from a single sample in a study of blood T cells in healthy people across ages. TCRdb used MiXCR to reprocess the 5' RACE reads, holding one entry per CDR3 protein. The repertoire holds about 940,000 distinct CDR3 sequences, around 46% seen once, with roughly 13% in the top ten. Sequenced sample: blood. These receptors all come from a man aged 25-45 years in good health. The CDR3 runs from the conserved cysteine through the conserved F or W. The D gene is left open where the match is weak. Rows may omit the clone size; those that give it use once, few, many or a size class.

TRBV7-9	NA	TRBJ1-4	14	few	CAGSSQGTNEKLFF	TGTGCCGGATCGAGCCAGGGAACTAATGAAAAACTGTTTTTT
TRBV7-2	TRBD1	TRBJ1-5	16	NA	CASSLADSTGNQPQHF	TGTGCCAGCAGCTTAGCGGATTCGACAGGGAATCAGCCCCAGCATTTT
TRBV10-3	NA	TRBJ2-3	15	NA	CAISSGTTSTDTQYF	TGTGCCATCAGTTCCGGGACAACTAGCACAGATACGCAGTATTTT
TRBV20-1	TRBD1	TRBJ1-2	15	NA	CSAPWLGQGGYGYTF	TGCAGTGCTCCTTGGCTGGGACAGGGTGGCTATGGCTACACCTTC
TRBV12-3/TRBV12-4	NA	TRBJ1-2	14	NA	CASSVDGGWYGYTF	TGTGCCAGCAGTGTAGATGGGGGCTGGTATGGCTACACCTTC
TRBV27	NA	TRBJ2-7	14	NA	CASSLFGTVYEQYF	TGTGCCAGCAGTTTATTCGGTACAGTCTACGAGCAGTACTTC
TRBV20-1	TRBD2	TRBJ2-7	19	NA	CSARDGGQGGGISHNEQYF	TGCAGTGCTAGAGATGGGGGTCAAGGCGGGGGTATCTCCCACAATGAGCAGTACTTC
TRBV18	NA	TRBJ1-2	15	NA	CASSRWTEDNYGYTF	TGTGCCAGCTCCCGGTGGACGGAGGATAACTATGGCTACACCTTC
TRBV19	NA	TRBJ2-5	13	NA	CASSNRDQETQYF	TGTGCTAGTAGTAACCGGGACCAAGAGACCCAGTACTTC
TRBV4-1	TRBD2	TRBJ2-5	17	few	CASSQEAGAGGVKTQYF	TGCGCCAGCAGCCAAGAAGCGGGGGCGGGGGGGGTGAAGACCCAGTACTTC
TRBV20-1	NA	TRBJ2-1	13	NA	CSAIRPPYNEQFF	TGCAGTGCTATCCGGCCACCTTACAATGAGCAGTTCTTC